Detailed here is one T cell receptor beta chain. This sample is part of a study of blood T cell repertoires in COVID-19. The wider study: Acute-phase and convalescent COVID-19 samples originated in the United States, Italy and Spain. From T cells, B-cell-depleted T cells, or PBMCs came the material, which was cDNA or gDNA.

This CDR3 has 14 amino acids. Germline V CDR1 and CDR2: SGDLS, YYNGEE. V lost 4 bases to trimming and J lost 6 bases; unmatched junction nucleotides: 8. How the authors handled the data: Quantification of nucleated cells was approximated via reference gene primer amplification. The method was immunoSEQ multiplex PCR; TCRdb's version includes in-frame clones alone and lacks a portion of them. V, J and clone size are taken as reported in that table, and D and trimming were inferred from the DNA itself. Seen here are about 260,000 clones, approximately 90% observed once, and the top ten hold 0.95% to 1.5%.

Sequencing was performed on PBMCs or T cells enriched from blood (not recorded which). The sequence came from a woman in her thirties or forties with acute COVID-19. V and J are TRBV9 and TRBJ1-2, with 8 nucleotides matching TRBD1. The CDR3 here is CASSRKAGQDGYTF. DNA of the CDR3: TGTGCCAGCAGCAGAAAAGCGGGACAGGATGGCTACACCTTC.